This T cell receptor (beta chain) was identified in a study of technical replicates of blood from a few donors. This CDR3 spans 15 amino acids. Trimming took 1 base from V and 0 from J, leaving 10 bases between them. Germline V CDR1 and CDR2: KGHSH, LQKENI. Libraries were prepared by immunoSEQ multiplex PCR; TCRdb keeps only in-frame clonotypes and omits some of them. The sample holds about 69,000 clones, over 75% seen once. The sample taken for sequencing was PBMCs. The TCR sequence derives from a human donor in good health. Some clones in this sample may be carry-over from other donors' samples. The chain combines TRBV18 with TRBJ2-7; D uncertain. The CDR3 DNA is TGTGCCAGCTCACCACTGGGCACCGGCTCCTACGAGCAGTACTTC. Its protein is CASSPLGTGSYEQYF.